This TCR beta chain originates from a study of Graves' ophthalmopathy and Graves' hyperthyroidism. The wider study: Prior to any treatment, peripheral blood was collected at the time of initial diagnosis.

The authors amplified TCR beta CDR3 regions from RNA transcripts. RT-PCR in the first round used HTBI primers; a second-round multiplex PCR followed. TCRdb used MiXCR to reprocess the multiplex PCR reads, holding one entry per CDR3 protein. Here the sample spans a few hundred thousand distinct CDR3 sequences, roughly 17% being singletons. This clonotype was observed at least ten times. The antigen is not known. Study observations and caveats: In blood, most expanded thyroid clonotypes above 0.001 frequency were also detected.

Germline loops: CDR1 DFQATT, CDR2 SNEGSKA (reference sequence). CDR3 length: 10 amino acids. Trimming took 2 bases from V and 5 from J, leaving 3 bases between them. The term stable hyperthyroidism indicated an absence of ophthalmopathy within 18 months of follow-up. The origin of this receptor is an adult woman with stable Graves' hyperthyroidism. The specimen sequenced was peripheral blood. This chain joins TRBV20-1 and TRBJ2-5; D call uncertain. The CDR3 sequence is CSARRETQYF. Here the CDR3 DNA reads TGCAGTGCTAGACGGGAGACCCAGTACTTC.